This T cell receptor (beta chain) emerged from a study of CD4 T cells in relation to SARS-CoV-2 and coronaviruses. Regarding this clone: Its antigen is unknown.

Sequenced by immunoSEQ multiplex PCR; TCRdb stores in-frame clones only, minus some. The data hold around 25,000 clones, with more than 75% observed a single time. Before the COVID-19 pandemic, during about 2011-2019, CD4+ T cells were taken from unexposed donors. Isolation of CD4+ T cells took place after around 11 days in culture. As cell numbers allowed, unexposed-donor CD4+ T cells faced SARS-CoV-2 S/N and four cold-coronavirus spikes. Around 2 million PBMCs per well were cultured with 7.5 to 10 IU/ml IL-2. Study-level findings and limits: In around 60% of donors, memory CD4+ clonotypes crossrecognized SARS-CoV-2 and at least one common cold coronavirus spike.

The CDR3 is 16 amino acids. V and J are TRBV21-1 and TRBJ1-3; the table names TRBD1, a call not compared with the DNA. TRBV21-1 is listed as a pseudogene. The TCR was taken from a human donor in good health. Sequenced: CD4+ T cells from PBMCs, cultured in vitro. The CDR3 spells CASSNRDRGLENTIYF. The CDR3 DNA reads as TGTGCCAGCAGCAACCGGGACAGGGGGCTCGAAAACACCATATATTTT.